A single sample gave rise to the 8 T cell receptor beta chains below, sequenced in a study of regulatory T cells in long-lasting Graves disease. Time point meaning: persistent/refractory GD, antithyroid drugs over 5 years with positive TRAb. Following extraction of RNA from PBMCs, that RNA was used to make the TCR library. CDR3 regions were amplified by Arm-PCR using iRepertoire HTBI primers to build TCR beta libraries. TCRdb recomputed calls from the multiplex PCR reads with MiXCR, one row per CDR3 protein. The sample contains about 400,000 distinct CDR3 sequences, more than 20% of which appear only once. This sample comprised peripheral blood mononuclear cells (PBMCs), obtained when the disease was refractory, from a patient treated with antithyroid drugs. The source is a female donor with Graves disease.

This clonotype was recorded at least ten times. At one boundary the junction diverges from the germline segment, which might be a read error. The chain couples TRBV28 to TRBJ1-1; D remains unclear. This CDR3 region has 13 residues. CDR1 and CDR2 from the germline V gene are MDHEN and SYDVKM. The CDR3 reads CASSLSPNTEAFF. The CDR3 bases are TGTGCCAGCAGCTTATCGCCGAACACTGAAGCTTTCTTT. Combining the CDR3 with reference TRBV28 and TRBJ1-1 gives the whole variable domain DVKVTQSSRYLVKRTGEKVFLECVQDMDHENMFWYRQDPGLGLRLIYFSYDVKMKEKGDIPEGYSVSREKKERFSLILESASTNQTSMYLCASSLSPNTEAFFGQGTRLTVV.

This clonotype has at least ten counts. The chain is built from TRBV24-1 and TRBJ2-7; a possible D gene is TRBD2 (5 bases). This CDR3 is built from 11 residues. Trimming removed 10 bases at V and 6 bases at J, with 12 bases between. Germline lookup yields CDR1 KGHDR and CDR2 SFDVKD. CDR3 sequence (DNA): TGTGCCACAGGACTCGGCAGCGAGCAGTACTTC. Protein sequence: CATGLGSEQYF.

This sequence joins TRBV18 and TRBJ2-2; weak D call: TRBD1 (5 bases). The length of the CDR3 is 16 residues. Germline CDR1 reads KGHSH; CDR2 reads LQKENI. V was cut by 3 bases and J by 7 bases, with 18 bases left in between. The chain's CDR3 is CASSPAEQGKIGELFF. The CDR3 DNA reads TGTGCCAGCTCACCGGCGGAGCAGGGAAAGATCGGGGAGCTGTTTTTT.

The chain employs TRBV19 and TRBJ1-5, with D unresolved. V lost 4 bases, J lost 3 bases, and 13 bases lay in between. Germline assignment: CDR1 LNHDA and CDR2 SQIVND (reference sequence). The CDR3 extends over 15 amino acids. CDR3 amino acids: CASSTRRAYNQPQHF. CDR3 in DNA: TGTGCCAGTAGTACCCGGCGAGCTTACAATCAGCCCCAGCATTTT.

This sequence joins TRBV29-1 and TRBJ1-1; TRBD1 might be the D (6 bases). This CDR3 spans 14 amino acids. The germline gives CDR1 SQVTM, CDR2 ANQGSEA. V was cut by 4 bases and J by 1 base, with 13 bases left in between. In DNA, the CDR3 is TGCAGCGTTGCCCGACAGGCACCGAACACTGAAGCTTTCTTT. This codes for CSVARQAPNTEAFF. The whole variable domain, filled in from reference TRBV29-1 and TRBJ1-1, reads SAVISQKPSRDICQRGTSLTIQCQVDSQVTMMFWYRQQPGQSLTLIATANQGSEATYESGFVIDKFPISRPNLTFSTLTVSNMSPEDSSIYLCSVARQAPNTEAFFGQGTRLTVV.

This clonotype was seen a handful of times. The CDR3 region is CASSYRSRDDQPQHF. The CDR3 DNA sequence: TGTGCCAGCAGTTACAGATCCCGAGACGATCAGCCCCAGCATTTT. The V call is TRBV6-5, the J call TRBJ1-5; D ambiguous. V was pared by 2 bases and J by 5 bases, with 13 bases between. The CDR3 length is 15 residues. The V gene's germline CDR1 is MNHEY and CDR2 SVGAGI.

This clonotype was seen repeatedly, ten times or more. The rearrangement links TRBV18 to TRBJ1-2, with D unresolved. V was pared by 0 bases and J by 11 bases, with 10 bases between. Germline V gives CDR1 KGHSH, CDR2 LQKENI. The CDR3 has 12 amino acids. The CDR3 sequence: CASSPPQVFYTF. In DNA, the CDR3 is TGTGCCAGCTCACCACCTCAAGTTTTTTACACCTTC.

The rearrangement joins TRBV19 to TRBJ1-5, with 7 bases matching TRBD1. V trimming: 4 bases; J trimming: 8 bases; junction bases outside the gene matches: 11. The CDR3 spans 15 residues. Germline V lookup: CDR1 LNHDA, CDR2 SQIVND (reference sequence). The CDR3 coding sequence is TGTGCCAGTAGTACCTTGACAGGGACGGGAGAGCCCCAGCATTTT. The encoded protein is CASSTLTGTGEPQHF.